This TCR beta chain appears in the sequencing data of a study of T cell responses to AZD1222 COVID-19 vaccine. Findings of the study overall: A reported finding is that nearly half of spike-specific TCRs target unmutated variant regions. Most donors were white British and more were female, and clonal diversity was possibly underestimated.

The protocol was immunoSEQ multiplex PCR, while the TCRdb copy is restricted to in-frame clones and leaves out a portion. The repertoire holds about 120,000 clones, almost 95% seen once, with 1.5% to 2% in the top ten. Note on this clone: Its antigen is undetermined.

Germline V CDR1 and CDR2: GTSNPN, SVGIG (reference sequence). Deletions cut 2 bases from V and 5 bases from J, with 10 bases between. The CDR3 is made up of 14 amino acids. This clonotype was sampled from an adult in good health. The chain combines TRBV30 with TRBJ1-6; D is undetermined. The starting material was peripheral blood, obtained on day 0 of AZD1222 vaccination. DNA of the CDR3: TGTGCCTGGAGTAAGGAATTCGATAATTCACCCCTCCACTTT. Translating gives CAWSKEFDNSPLHF.